This T cell receptor (beta chain) originates from a study of cytomegalovirus exposure and HLA in healthy donors. Study-wide points: In a later analysis, most CMV-associated TCR beta chains appeared HLA-restricted. A few chains tied to CMV proved CMV antigen-specific in vitro. Altogether, 150 to 200 TCR beta chains were recorded as cytomegalovirus-associated. Most subjects had HLA-A and HLA-B alleles reportedly predicted accurately by TCR beta sequences.

The PCR ran on 60 Vbeta and 13 Jbeta primers. Measured with immunoSEQ multiplex PCR; TCRdb has only the in-frame clones, and not every one. This repertoire includes about 140,000 clones. About this clone: Its target is unknown. A junction boundary mismatches the germline segment, possibly from a read error.

The CDR3 is 15 amino acids. The V gene's germline CDR1 is SGHNT and CDR2 YYREEE (reference sequence). V and J are TRBV5-4 and TRBJ1-1; tentatively, D is TRBD1 (5 bases). This TCR was recovered from a male donor in good health and CMV-seronegative. Sequencing was done on a sample of PBMCs. The DNA for the CDR3 is TGCGCCAGCAGCTACCCCAAGGGGCCAAACACTGAAGCTTTCTTT. This gives the protein CASSYPKGPNTEAFF.